A selection of T cell receptor beta chains follows, all from one sample in a study of T-cell reconstitution after alpha-beta-depleted transplantation in children. TCRdb recomputed calls from the PCR reads with MiXCR, one row per CDR3 protein. Of hundreds of thousands of distinct CDR3 sequences detected, over 10% appear once; the ten largest clones hold approximately 0.8%. The specimen was PBMCs, collected before TCRalphabeta/CD19-depleted stem cell transplant. All receptors derive from a girl aged 2 to 9 with congenital amegakaryocytic thrombocytopenia, due to receive a stem cell transplant. The CDR3 runs from the conserved cysteine through the conserved F or W. The D gene is left open where the match is weak. The listing skips clone size in some rows; elsewhere it reads once, few, many or a size class.

V	D	J	size	length	DNA	CDR3
TRBV6-1	.	TRBJ2-5	many	13	TGTGCCAGTAAGCAAGGGAGCGGCGAGACCCAGTACTTC	CASKQGSGETQYF
TRBV7-2	TRBD2	TRBJ2-2	.	15	TGTGCCAGCAGCTTAGCGGGACTAGCGGTCGGGGAGCTGTTTTTT	CASSLAGLAVGELFF
TRBV5-1	.	TRBJ2-6	.	15	TGCGCCAGCAGCTTGGGACAGCTCGAGGCCAACGTCCTGACTTTC	CASSLGQLEANVLTF
TRBV5-1	.	TRBJ2-5	.	18	TGCGCCAGCAGCTTGATTATAGGGGCTGGTACAGCCCAAGAGACCCAGTACTTC	CASSLIIGAGTAQETQYF
TRBV2	.	TRBJ2-1	many	12	TGTGCCAGCAGTGAAGTATTGGTTGAGCAGTTCTTC	CASSEVLVEQFF
TRBV20-1	TRBD2	TRBJ2-1	many	15	TGCAGTGCTAGAGCGCTAGCGGGAGTGTCTAGGGAGCAGTTCTTC	CSARALAGVSREQFF
TRBV6-5	TRBD2	TRBJ2-1	many	16	TGTGCCAGCAGTTACTCCAACGCGGGAGGTCATAATGAGCAGTTCTTC	CASSYSNAGGHNEQFF
TRBV6-2/TRBV6-3	.	TRBJ2-3	.	14	TGTGCCAGCCTCGGAGGATGGGATGGGGATACGCAGTATTTT	CASLGGWDGDTQYF
TRBV29-1	.	TRBJ1-4	many	13	TGCAGCGTGGCATACCGAACTAATGAAAAACTGTTTTTT	CSVAYRTNEKLFF
TRBV20-1	TRBD1	TRBJ1-4	few	13	TGCAGTGTACAGGGGGCAACTAATGAAAAACTGTTTTTT	CSVQGATNEKLFF
TRBV5-1	.	TRBJ2-7	many	14	TGCGCCAGCAGCTTGGGGCAGCTTACCTACGAGCAGTACTTC	CASSLGQLTYEQYF
TRBV9	.	TRBJ2-5	many	14	TGTGCCAGCAGCTCAGGAGGCCCCCAAGAGACCCAGTACTTC	CASSSGGPQETQYF
TRBV5-1	.	TRBJ2-5	many	14	TGCGCCAGCAGCCGGCCCGGAAACCAAGAGACCCAGTACTTC	CASSRPGNQETQYF
TRBV20-1	TRBD2	TRBJ2-7	.	13	TGCAGTGCCGGACTAGCGAGTACCTACGAGCAGTACTTC	CSAGLASTYEQYF
TRBV20-1	.	TRBJ2-7	many	13	TGCAGTGCTAGCGGCGACTACCCCTACGAGCAGTACTTC	CSASGDYPYEQYF
TRBV29-1	TRBD2	TRBJ2-1	.	13	TGCAGCGTCGGGGCGGGAGGGTTCGATGAGCAGTTCTTC	CSVGAGGFDEQFF
TRBV20-1	TRBD1	TRBJ2-3	many	14	TGCAGTGCTAGCCCCGGGACAGGGGCAGATACGCAGTATTTT	CSASPGTGADTQYF
TRBV7-6	.	TRBJ2-7	many	14	TGTGCCAGCAGCTTAGAAGCCGACTCCTACGAGCAGTACTTC	CASSLEADSYEQYF
TRBV20-1	.	TRBJ2-7	many	13	TGCAGTGCTCGAGGTAGGGAGTCCTACGAGCAGTACTTC	CSARGRESYEQYF
TRBV14	.	TRBJ2-2	many	14	TGTGCCAGCAGCCCTAATTGGAGGACCGGGGAGCTGTTTTTT	CASSPNWRTGELFF
TRBV5-1	TRBD2	TRBJ2-1	few	15	TGCGCCAGCAGCACACAGGGAGCGGGAGAATATGAGCAGTTCTTC	CASSTQGAGEYEQFF
TRBV18	TRBD1	TRBJ2-5	.	17	TGTGCCAGCTCACCTTCTGGACAGGGGACAAACCAAGAGACCCAGTACTTC	CASSPSGQGTNQETQYF
TRBV2	TRBD1	TRBJ2-1	.	17	TGTGCCAGCAGCCTCAACATACCGGGACAGGGCACGAATGAGCAGTTCTTC	CASSLNIPGQGTNEQFF
TRBV20-1	TRBD1	TRBJ1-1	.	13	TGCAGTGCTTGGACAGGGGTGAACACTGAAGCTTTCTTT	CSAWTGVNTEAFF
TRBV6-5	TRBD2	TRBJ2-5	few	15	TGTGCCAGCAGTTACTCCGGCGGGGGCCAAGAGACCCAGTACTTC	CASSYSGGGQETQYF
TRBV4-1	.	TRBJ2-5	.	17	TGCGCCAGCAGCCAAGCTAACGAACCGGACCCTCAAGAGACCCAGTACTTC	CASSQANEPDPQETQYF
TRBV7-8	TRBD1	TRBJ2-7	few	16	TGTGCCAGCAGCTCGACCGGGACAGGGTACTCCTACGAGCAGTACTTC	CASSSTGTGYSYEQYF
TRBV29-1	.	TRBJ1-1	many	11	TGCAGCGTCTCCTCGGGGTCGGAAGCTTTCTTT	CSVSSGSEAFF
TRBV9	.	TRBJ2-7	.	14	TGTGCCAGCAGCGTAAGTCGAGTAGTCGACCAGCAGTACTTC	CASSVSRVVDQQYF
TRBV7-9	TRBD2	TRBJ2-7	few	15	TGTGCCAGCAGCCCTGGGAGCGGGAGCGCCTACGAGCAGTACTTC	CASSPGSGSAYEQYF
TRBV20-1	TRBD1	TRBJ2-4	few	16	TGCAGTGCTCTAGTTTCGGGCAGGGGGACCAAAAACATTCAGTACTTC	CSALVSGRGTKNIQYF
TRBV12-3/TRBV12-4	.	TRBJ2-2	many	16	TGTGCCAGCACCCCTTGGGAGCTCACCAACACCGGGGAGCTGTTTTTT	CASTPWELTNTGELFF
TRBV7-9	.	TRBJ2-3	.	14	TGTGCCAGCAGCTTCCCTGTATCCGCAGATACGCAGTATTTT	CASSFPVSADTQYF
TRBV12-3/TRBV12-4	.	TRBJ2-7	many	15	TGTGCCAGCAGTTTTTCGGCAGGAGAGACCTACGAGCAGTACTTC	CASSFSAGETYEQYF
TRBV28	TRBD1	TRBJ2-7	many	18	TGTGCCAGCAGTTACCTCGGTTCCGGACAGGGGGGAGACGAAGGACAGTACTTC	CASSYLGSGQGGDEGQYF
TRBV5-1	TRBD2	TRBJ2-1	few	19	TGCGCCAGCAGCCACGGACTAGCGGGGGGATCGAGCTCCTACAATGAGCAGTTCTTC	CASSHGLAGGSSSYNEQFF
TRBV12-3/TRBV12-4	.	TRBJ1-6	.	16	TGTGCCAGCAGTTTTGATTTCCGGGGAAAAGGGTCACCCCTCCACTTT	CASSFDFRGKGSPLHF
TRBV10-3	.	TRBJ2-4	many	14	TGTGCCATCGCGGCAGACCAAACCAAAAACATTCAGTACTTC	CAIAADQTKNIQYF
TRBV3-1	.	TRBJ2-1	many	14	TGTGCCAGCACGACCGGGACACTTTACAATGAGCAGTTCTTC	CASTTGTLYNEQFF
TRBV4-1	TRBD2	TRBJ2-1	.	18	TGCGCCAGCACGCGCTCGTTTGCGGGAGGACCTATACAATCCGAGCAGTTCTTC	CASTRSFAGGPIQSEQFF
TRBV5-1	TRBD2	TRBJ2-2	once	16	TGCGCCAGCAGCACTCGACTAGCAGCGAACACCTGGGAGCTGTTTTTT	CASSTRLAANTWELFF
TRBV27	.	TRBJ2-3	few	15	TGTGCCAGCAGAACCTTAGCATCTAGCACAGATACGCAGTATTTT	CASRTLASSTDTQYF